The 19 T cell receptor beta chains below were found in one sample sequenced in a study of blood T cell repertoires in COVID-19. Libraries were prepared by immunoSEQ multiplex PCR; TCRdb keeps only in-frame clonotypes and omits some of them. Of 190,000 or so clones listed, approximately 87% are singletons. Sequenced sample: peripheral blood. All receptors come from a woman between 70 and 85 years old with acute or convalescent COVID-19.

This chain links TRBV5-1 with TRBJ2-7; D possibly corresponds to TRBD2 (5 bases). The CDR3 is 14 residues long. The germline V gene has CDR1 SGHRS and CDR2 YFSETQ. Trimming cost V 1 base and J 3 bases, with 11 bases left between them. CDR3 sequence (DNA): TGCGCCAGCAGCTTGATGAGCGGAAACTACGAGCAGTACTTC. Protein product: CASSLMSGNYEQYF.

The CDR3 region has the DNA TGCGCCAGCAGCTTGGACGGGGGACCTGGAAACACCATATATTTT. It yields the protein CASSLDGGPGNTIYF. The rearrangement uses TRBV5-1 and TRBJ1-3, with a possible D match to TRBD1 (5 bases). From germline, CDR1 is SGHRS and CDR2 YFSETQ. V was clipped by 0 bases and J by 2 bases, with 9 bases between them. This CDR3 is built from 15 residues.

The rearrangement links TRBV9 to TRBJ2-1, with TRBD2 identical over 15 bases. Unmatched junction bases numbered 9, after V lost 4 bases and J lost 10 bases. The CDR3 contains 16 residues. Germline CDR1 reads SGDLS; CDR2 reads YYNGEE. CDR3 amino acids: CASSPTGTSGGQEQFF. The CDR3 DNA sequence: TGTGCCAGCAGCCCGACCGGGACTAGCGGGGGGCAAGAGCAGTTCTTC.

V is TRBV9 and J is TRBJ2-3; TRBD2 matches at 7 bases. Germline values: CDR1 SGDLS, CDR2 YYNGEE. This CDR3 contains 15 residues. The trim removed 5 bases at V and 2 bases at J, leaving 8 bases unmatched. The CDR3 is CASSQTSLSTDTQYF. Here the CDR3 DNA reads TGTGCCAGCAGTCAGACTAGCTTGTCCACAGATACGCAGTATTTT.

The rearrangement links TRBV29-1 to TRBJ2-3, with 7 bases that match TRBD2. Germline V lookup: CDR1 SQVTM, CDR2 ANQGSEA. V lost 1 base to trimming and J lost 2 bases; unmatched junction nucleotides: 6. The CDR3 runs 15 residues. The DNA of the CDR3 is TGCAGCGTTGAAGTGTACGGGACTAACACAGATACGCAGTATTTT. Protein product: CSVEVYGTNTDTQYF.

The chain carries TRBV5-1 and TRBJ1-2, with D maybe TRBD1 (6 bases). Germline CDR1 reads SGHRS; CDR2 reads YFSETQ. V was pared by 5 bases and J by 8 bases, with 25 bases between. CDR3 length: 16 amino acids. DNA for the CDR3: TGCGCCAGCAGGCGACAGGTCGGAGACAATATAGTGGGCTACACCTTC. As protein: CASRRQVGDNIVGYTF.

The chain has TRBV5-1 and TRBJ1-1; 8 bases line up with TRBD1. There are 14 residues in the CDR3. Germline V CDR1 and CDR2: SGHRS, YFSETQ. V trimming: 4 bases; J trimming: 1 base; junction bases outside the gene matches: 3. CDR3 residues: CASSGGQANTEAFF. In DNA, the CDR3 is TGCGCCAGCAGCGGGGGACAGGCGAACACTGAAGCTTTCTTT.

This chain joins TRBV21-1 and TRBJ2-3; the D call TRBD1 from the table was never checked on the DNA. TRBV21-1 is a pseudogene. There are 16 residues in the CDR3. The CDR3 protein is CASSTLWAVLTDTQYF. The CDR3 nucleotides are TGTGCCAGCAGCACCTTGTGGGCAGTTTTGACAGATACGCAGTATTTT.

This chain joins TRBV6-2 or TRBV6-3 and TRBJ1-4; perhaps TRBD1 as D (6 bases). CDR3 length equals 16 residues. V dropped 2 bases and J dropped 3 bases, with 13 bases sitting between them. The germline gives CDR1 MNHEY, CDR2 SVGEGT. CDR3 sequence: CASSYSARGANEKLFF. As DNA, the CDR3 is TGTGCCAGCAGTTACAGCGCCAGGGGAGCTAATGAAAAACTGTTTTTT.

J is TRBJ2-3 and V is TRBV12-3 or TRBV12-4; a weak D match, TRBD1 (6 bases). The CDR3 is made up of 13 amino acids. V lost 3 bases and J lost 12, with 16 bases in between. The CDR3 spells CASSFTSGASQYF. Here the CDR3 DNA reads TGTGCCAGCAGTTTCACCTCAGGGGCGTCCCAGTATTTT.

The chain employs TRBV5-1 and TRBJ1-4, with D perhaps TRBD1 (6 bases). The V and J ends lost 2 bases and 7 bases respectively, with 12 bases between them. The germline CDR1 and CDR2 sequences are SGHRS and YFSETQ. CDR3 length equals 14 residues. This chain's CDR3 is CASSLQGSGEKLFF. The CDR3 bases are TGCGCCAGCAGCTTACAGGGTAGTGGTGAAAAACTGTTTTTT.

This chain uses TRBV29-1 with TRBJ1-1; D not resolved. The CDR3 length is 12 residues. Trimming shortened V by 4 bases and J by 7 bases, and 13 bases separated the two germline ends. The germline gives CDR1 SQVTM, CDR2 ANQGSEA. The CDR3 region is CSVGSDPNEAFF. CDR3 DNA: TGCAGCGTTGGGTCAGATCCCAATGAAGCTTTCTTT. Combining the CDR3 with reference TRBV29-1 and TRBJ1-1 gives the whole variable domain SAVISQKPSRDICQRGTSLTIQCQVDSQVTMMFWYRQQPGQSLTLIATANQGSEATYESGFVIDKFPISRPNLTFSTLTVSNMSPEDSSIYLCSVGSDPNEAFFGQGTRLTVV.

CDR3 sequence (DNA): TGTGCCAGCAGTTATAGACAGTTGAACACTGAAGCTTTCTTT. This sequence encodes CASSYRQLNTEAFF. The rearrangement links TRBV6-5 to TRBJ1-1; a weak D match, TRBD1 (5 bases). CDR1 and CDR2 (germline): MNHEY, SVGAGI. Trimming took 3 bases from V and 0 from J, leaving 8 bases between them. This CDR3 has 14 amino acids.

V and J are TRBV5-1 and TRBJ1-1; D gene uncertain. The CDR3 covers 12 residues. Germline V gene sequence: CDR1 SGHRS, CDR2 YFSETQ. Trimming took off 5 bases at V and 6 bases at J, with 11 bases between the two ends. The CDR3 coding sequence is TGCGCCAGCAGAAGTCAACGGGCTGAAGCTTTCTTT. Its translation: CASRSQRAEAFF. The full variable domain, in which reference TRBV5-1 and TRBJ1-1 provide the parts outside the CDR3, is KAGVTQTPRYLIKTRGQQVTLSCSPISGHRSVSWYQQTPGQGLQFLFEYFSETQRNKGNFPGRFSGRQFSNSRSEMNVSTLELGDSALYLCASRSQRAEAFFGQGTRLTVV.

This chain joins TRBV5-1 and TRBJ2-7; D is undetermined. Germline loops: CDR1 SGHRS, CDR2 YFSETQ. V dropped 4 bases and J dropped 4 bases, with 12 bases sitting between them. CDR3 length: 13 amino acids. CDR3: CASSIDGGYEQYF. The DNA of the CDR3 is TGCGCCAGCAGCATCGACGGCGGATACGAGCAGTACTTC.

There are a few counts of this clone. The chain couples TRBV7-8 to TRBJ1-1; D is undetermined. The CDR3 runs 19 residues. The germline CDR1 and CDR2 sequences are SGHVS and FQNEAQ. V was clipped by 6 bases and J by 4 bases, with 30 bases between them. CDR3 sequence (DNA): TGTGCCAGCAGTATCCCCAATCGTGGACTTATTTGGCATCTCACTGAAGCTTTCTTT. Translating it yields CASSIPNRGLIWHLTEAFF.

CDR3 sequence: CASSYSTSSYNEQFF. CDR3 coding DNA: TGTGCCAGCAGTTACTCGACAAGCTCCTACAATGAGCAGTTCTTC. This rearrangement joins TRBV6-2 or TRBV6-3 to TRBJ2-1; D ambiguous. CDR1 and CDR2 (germline): MNHEY, SVGEGT. This CDR3 spans 15 amino acids. The V end was cut by 0 bases, the J end by 0 bases, with 6 bases between.

The chain combines TRBV7-2 with TRBJ1-2; 9 bases line up with TRBD1. Germline values: CDR1 SGHTA, CDR2 FQGNSA. The CDR3 has 18 amino acids. J gave up 7 bases and V 5 bases, and 20 bases lay outside the gene matches. The CDR3 is CASSTGDRVQGMPPGYTF. Here the CDR3 DNA reads TGTGCCAGCAGCACCGGGGACAGGGTACAGGGAATGCCCCCTGGCTACACCTTC.

This clone was picked up a small number of times. This chain uses TRBV5-4 with TRBJ2-3; 12 bases map to TRBD1. With V trimmed by 3 bases and J by 6 bases, 2 bases remained unmatched. CDR1 is SGHNT and CDR2 is YYREEE in the germline V gene (reference sequence). The CDR3 runs to 14 residues. CDR3 loop: CASSWGQGADTQYF. As DNA, the CDR3 is TGTGCCAGCAGCTGGGGACAGGGGGCTGATACGCAGTATTTT.